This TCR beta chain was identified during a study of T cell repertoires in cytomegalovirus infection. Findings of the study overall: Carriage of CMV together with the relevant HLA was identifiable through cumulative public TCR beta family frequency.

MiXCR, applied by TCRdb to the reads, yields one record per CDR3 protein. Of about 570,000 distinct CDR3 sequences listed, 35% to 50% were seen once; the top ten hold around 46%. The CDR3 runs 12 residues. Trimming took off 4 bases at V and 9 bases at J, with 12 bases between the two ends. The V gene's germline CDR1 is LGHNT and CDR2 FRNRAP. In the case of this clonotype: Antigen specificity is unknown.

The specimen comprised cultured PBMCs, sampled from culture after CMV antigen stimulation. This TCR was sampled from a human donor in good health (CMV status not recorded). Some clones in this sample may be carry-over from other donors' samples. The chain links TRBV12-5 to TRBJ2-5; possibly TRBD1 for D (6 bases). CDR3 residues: CASGSAEGAQYF. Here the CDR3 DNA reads TGTGCTAGTGGTTCCGCTGAGGGGGCCCAGTACTTC.